By frequency in the sample, the clone carrying this T cell receptor (beta chain) is medium-sized (0.01 to 0.1%). The antigen is unknown. The data stem from a study of vaccination and CD4 T cells after COVID-19. Study-level background: Spike peptides, overlapping and drawn from SARS-CoV-2, HCoV-NL63, HCoV-OC43 and HCoV-229E, were used to stimulate cells. Study-wide points: In convalescent patients, a median around 85% of reactive clones appeared only post-vaccination.

As to treatment: approximately 9-day PBMC culture with coronavirus spike peptide pools or control peptides (ViraFEST assay). Culture conditions combined 2.2 million or so PBMCs per well with about 9.2 IU/ml IL-2 and 7.5 to 10 ug/ml peptide pools. This CDR3 is 14 amino acids long. V lost 1 base, J lost 0 bases, and 3 bases lay in between. CDR1 is SGHVS, CDR2 FNYEAQ, per germline. The Oncomine TCR Beta short-read assay sequenced DNA from cultured CD4+ T cells. TCRdb independently ran MiXCR on the PCR reads; one entry per CDR3 protein. The data contain roughly 23,000 distinct CDR3 sequences, approximately 67% of them seen just once; the ten biggest clones take up 20% to 25%.

V usage is TRBV7-6 and J usage is TRBJ2-2; D remains unclear. The sample consisted of CD4+ T cells from blood, cultured in vitro, taken after SARS-CoV-2 vaccination. The origin of this receptor is a human donor who received a COVID-19 vaccine. The chain's CDR3 is CASSLGANTGELFF. The CDR3 coding sequence is TGTGCCAGCAGCTTAGGTGCGAACACCGGGGAGCTGTTTTTT.